What follows are 19 T cell receptor beta chains derived from one specimen sequenced in a study of T cell responses to AZD1222 COVID-19 vaccine. Libraries were prepared by immunoSEQ multiplex PCR; TCRdb keeps only in-frame clonotypes and omits some of them. The data hold 40,000 to 60,000 clones, with roughly 84% observed a single time. The source material was peripheral blood, sampled on day 0 of MenACWY control vaccination. The receptors shown here come from an adult in good health.

This clone was observed a single time. The gene calls are TRBV29-1 and TRBJ1-1, with a tentative D call TRBD1 (5 bases). The CDR3 has 15 amino acids. In germline, CDR1 is SQVTM, CDR2 ANQGSEA. V lost 4 bases to trimming and J lost 1 base, with 16 bases between them. The CDR3 DNA reads TGCAGCGTTGTCGTAAAGGGGAGGTCGAACACTGAAGCTTTCTTT. It codes for CSVVVKGRSNTEAFF.

The J gene is TRBJ2-7, the V gene TRBV18; 12 nucleotides line up with TRBD2. CDR1 KGHSH and CDR2 LQKENI come from the germline V gene. V dropped 6 bases and J dropped 0; count of bases not matched to a gene: 3. The CDR3 totals 15 residues. This CDR3 is CASSRTSGTSYEQYF. CDR3 nucleotides: TGTGCCAGCTCTCGGACTAGCGGGACCTCCTACGAGCAGTACTTC. Variable domain in full (rest from reference TRBV18 and TRBJ2-7): NAGVMQNPRHLVRRRGQEARLRCSPMKGHSHVYWYRQLPEEGLKFMVYLQKENIIDESGMPKERFSAEFPKEGPSILRIQQVVRGDSAAYFCASSRTSGTSYEQYFGPGTRLTVT.

The chain links TRBV30 to TRBJ1-5, with TRBD1 matching 10 bases. This CDR3 contains 15 residues. The germline CDR1 and CDR2 sequences are GTSNPN and SVGIG (reference sequence). Trimming cost V 5 bases and J 4 bases; bases outside gene matches: 8. The CDR3 reads CAWDRGQGRNQPQHF. Here the CDR3 DNA reads TGTGCCTGGGACAGGGGGCAAGGACGAAATCAGCCCCAGCATTTT.

The CDR3 reads CASSEGLAGPDTQYF. The CDR3 DNA sequence: TGTGCCAGCAGTGAGGGACTAGCGGGACCAGATACGCAGTATTTT. The rearrangement uses TRBV2 and TRBJ2-3; 13 bases fit TRBD2. The CDR3 is made up of 15 amino acids. Trimming at V came to 3 bases and at J to 4 bases, leaving 1 base not matched to a gene. Looked up from germline, CDR1 is SNHLY and CDR2 is FYNNEI.

V is TRBV7-9 and J is TRBJ2-5, with 7 bases that match TRBD1. The trim removed 8 bases at V and 4 bases at J, leaving 13 bases unmatched. The CDR3 has 15 residues. Germline V lookup: CDR1 SEHNR, CDR2 FQNEAQ (reference sequence). The CDR3 spells CASATPRGQAETQYF. The CDR3 DNA reads TGTGCCAGCGCTACCCCTCGTGGACAGGCAGAGACCCAGTACTTC.

The chain combines TRBV19 with TRBJ1-5, with D possibly TRBD1 on 6 matching bases. The CDR3 length is 13 residues. V was shortened by 5 bases and J by 2 bases, with 7 bases between the two germline ends. Germline V gene sequence: CDR1 LNHDA, CDR2 SQIVND (reference sequence). The CDR3 spells CASSPGGNQPQHF. As DNA, the CDR3 is TGTGCCAGTAGTCCAGGGGGCAATCAGCCCCAGCATTTT.

V gene TRBV11-2 combines with J gene TRBJ2-7, with D possibly being TRBD1 (5 bases). This CDR3 contains 12 residues. The V and J ends lost 7 bases and 2 bases respectively, with 9 bases between them. Per germline, CDR1 SGHAT and CDR2 FQNNGV. CDR3 amino acids: CASTQGAYEQYF. The DNA of the CDR3 is TGTGCCAGCACCCAAGGGGCCTACGAGCAGTACTTC.

The V call is TRBV5-1, the J call TRBJ1-1; D might be TRBD1 (5 bases). Germline-derived CDR1 and CDR2 are SGHRS and YFSETQ. The CDR3 is 14 residues long. V was clipped by 2 bases and J by 1 base, with 9 bases between them. This chain's CDR3 is CASSLGTGNTEAFF. For the CDR3, the DNA is TGCGCCAGCAGCTTAGGAACAGGGAACACTGAAGCTTTCTTT.

About this clone itself: Different DNA sequences within this sample yield the same CDR3. V is TRBV2 and J is TRBJ1-2; D is ambiguous. The CDR3 covers 12 residues. The V gene's germline CDR1 is SNHLY and CDR2 FYNNEI. V lost 0 bases, J lost 1 base, and 0 bases lay in between. The CDR3 spells CASSEANYGYTF. Here the CDR3 DNA reads TGTGCCAGCAGTGAAGCTAACTATGGCTACACCTTC.

The chain links TRBV28 to TRBJ1-1; no clear D. There are 12 residues in the CDR3. V lost 5 bases and J 3 bases, leaving 7 bases between the germline ends. The germline V gene has CDR1 MDHEN and CDR2 SYDVKM. The CDR3: CASSTPYTEAFF. The CDR3 DNA reads as TGTGCCAGCAGTACACCATACACTGAAGCTTTCTTT.

This sequence joins TRBV18 and TRBJ2-3; perhaps D is TRBD1 or TRBD2 (6 bases each). This CDR3 is built from 14 residues. The germline V and J ends were trimmed by 2 bases and 5 bases, with 11 bases remaining between them. Germline CDR1 reads KGHSH; CDR2 reads LQKENI. The chain's CDR3 is CASSPRGAKDTQYF. The CDR3 DNA is TGTGCCAGCTCACCAAGGGGGGCGAAAGATACGCAGTATTTT.

The rearrangement joins TRBV7-9 to TRBJ2-5, with D unclear. Trimming pared 5 bases from V and 0 bases from J, leaving 13 bases between. The CDR3 extends over 15 amino acids. In germline, CDR1 is SEHNR, CDR2 FQNEAQ (reference sequence). This chain's CDR3 is CASSLTTSYQETQYF. CDR3 sequence (DNA): TGTGCCAGCAGCCTAACGACCTCGTACCAAGAGACCCAGTACTTC.

V gene TRBV10-3 combines with J gene TRBJ1-6; D unresolved. In germline, CDR1 is ENHRY, CDR2 SYGVKD. This CDR3 has 14 residues. Between the trimmed V and J ends, which lost 4 bases and 12 bases, there was a span of 16 bases. Written as DNA, the CDR3 is TGTGCCATCAGTGGATCGGGATCTGGTGTACCCCTCCACTTT. Residues: CAISGSGSGVPLHF.

This chain joins TRBV10-3 and TRBJ2-5; TRBD2 matches 9 bases. This CDR3 has 15 residues. Germline V gives CDR1 ENHRY, CDR2 SYGVKD. V lost 4 bases, J lost 9 bases, and 12 bases stayed unmatched. The CDR3 sequence: CAISVGLAGSRAQYF. The CDR3, as DNA: TGTGCCATCAGTGTCGGGCTAGCGGGGAGCCGGGCCCAGTACTTC.

The chain employs TRBV7-2 and TRBJ1-2; D remains ambiguous. The germline gives CDR1 SGHTA, CDR2 FQGNSA. Trimming took 4 bases from V and 2 from J, leaving 14 bases between them. This CDR3 region has 15 residues. The CDR3 DNA reads TGTGCCAGCAGCTGGCAGACTACCGCGAACTATGGCTACACCTTC. This encodes CASSWQTTANYGYTF.

This clone has just a few counts. The chain links TRBV5-1 to TRBJ2-7; D is ambiguous. Trimming stripped 3 bases from V and 2 bases from J, with 15 bases between. This CDR3 is 15 amino acids long. Germline V lookup: CDR1 SGHRS, CDR2 YFSETQ. CDR3 DNA sequence: TGCGCCAGCAGCTCTGACACCACGGTACCCTACGAGCAGTACTTC. The encoded protein is CASSSDTTVPYEQYF.

The genes are TRBV29-1 and TRBJ2-7; maybe TRBD1 (8 bases). The germline V gene encodes CDR1 SQVTM and CDR2 ANQGSEA. V shed 7 bases and J shed 6 bases, with 25 bases lying between them. The CDR3 spans 15 residues. The CDR3 DNA follows: TGCAGCGCCTGGACAGGGAGGGGTGCGGCCGGCGAGCAGTACTTC. Its translation is CSAWTGRGAAGEQYF.

The chain couples TRBV30 to TRBJ1-6; TRBD1 might be the D (5 bases). Per germline, CDR1 GTSNPN and CDR2 SVGIG (reference sequence). V gave up 3 bases and J gave up 7 bases, with 13 bases separating them. This CDR3 is built from 14 residues. CDR3 in DNA: TGTGCCTGGAGGTCGGGCGGGACCAATTCACCCCTCCACTTT. This codes for CAWRSGGTNSPLHF.

This chain uses TRBV21-1 with TRBJ2-7; TRBD2, the D gene given by the table, was not confirmed from the DNA. TRBV21-1 is tagged as a pseudogene. The CDR3 is made up of 19 amino acids. CDR3 coding DNA: TGTGCCAGCAGCAAAGAGGCGGAGACTAGCGGGGACCTCTCCTACGAGCAGTACGTC. It specifies CASSKEAETSGDLSYEQYV.